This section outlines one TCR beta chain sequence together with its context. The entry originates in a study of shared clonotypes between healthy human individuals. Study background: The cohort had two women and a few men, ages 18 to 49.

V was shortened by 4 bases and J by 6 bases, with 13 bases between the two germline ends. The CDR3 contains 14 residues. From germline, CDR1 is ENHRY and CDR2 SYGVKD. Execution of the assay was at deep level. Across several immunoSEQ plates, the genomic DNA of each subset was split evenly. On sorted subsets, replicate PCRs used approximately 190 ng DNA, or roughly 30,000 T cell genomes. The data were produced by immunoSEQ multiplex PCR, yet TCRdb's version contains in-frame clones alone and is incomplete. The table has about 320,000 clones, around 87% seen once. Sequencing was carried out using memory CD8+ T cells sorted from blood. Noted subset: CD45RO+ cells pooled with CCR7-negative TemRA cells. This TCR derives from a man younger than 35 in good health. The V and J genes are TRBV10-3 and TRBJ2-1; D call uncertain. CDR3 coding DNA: TGTGCCATCAGTGCCCCCGACAACTCCAATGAGCAGTTCTTC. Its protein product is CAISAPDNSNEQFF.